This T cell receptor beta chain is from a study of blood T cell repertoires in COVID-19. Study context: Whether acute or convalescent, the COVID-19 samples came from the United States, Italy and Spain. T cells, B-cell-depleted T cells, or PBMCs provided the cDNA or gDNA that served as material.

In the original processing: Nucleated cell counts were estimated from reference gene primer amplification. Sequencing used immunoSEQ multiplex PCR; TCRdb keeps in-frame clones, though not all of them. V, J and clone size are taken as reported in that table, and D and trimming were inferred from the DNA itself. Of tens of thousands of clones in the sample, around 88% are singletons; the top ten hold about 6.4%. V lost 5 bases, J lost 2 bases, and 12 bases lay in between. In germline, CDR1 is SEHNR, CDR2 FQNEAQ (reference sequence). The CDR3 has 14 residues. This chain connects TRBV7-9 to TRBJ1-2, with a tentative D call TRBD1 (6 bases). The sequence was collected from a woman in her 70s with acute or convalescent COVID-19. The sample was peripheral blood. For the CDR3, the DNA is TGTGCCAGCAGCCCAACAGGGCCAAACTATGGCTACACCTTC. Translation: CASSPTGPNYGYTF.